This T cell receptor (beta chain) stems from a study of CD8 T cells in ankylosing spondylitis. Findings and limits, study-wide: Disease-linked clones displayed a CD8+ phenotype and appeared relatively rarely in peripheral blood. It appeared that ankylosing spondylitis blood was characterized by a TCR beta motif of roughly 8 highly homologous variants.

The length of the CDR3 is 13 residues. The V and J ends lost 6 bases and 5 bases respectively, with 13 bases between them. CDR1 and CDR2 from the germline V gene are ENHRY and SYGVKD. This clonotype was seen at least ten times. Its antigen is not identified. TCRdb independently ran MiXCR on the 5' RACE reads; one entry per CDR3 protein. Of around 130,000 distinct CDR3 sequences in the sample, roughly 15% are singletons; the top ten hold 2.5% to 3%. The V call is TRBV10-3, the J call TRBJ1-1, with D perhaps matching TRBD1 (5 bases). Sequencing was performed on blood, either unsorted or a sorted T cell fraction (not recorded which). The source is a female donor with ankylosing spondylitis or in good health (not recorded which). CDR3 sequence: CAIRFGGETEAFF. Here the CDR3 DNA reads TGTGCCATCAGATTCGGGGGGGAAACTGAAGCTTTCTTT.